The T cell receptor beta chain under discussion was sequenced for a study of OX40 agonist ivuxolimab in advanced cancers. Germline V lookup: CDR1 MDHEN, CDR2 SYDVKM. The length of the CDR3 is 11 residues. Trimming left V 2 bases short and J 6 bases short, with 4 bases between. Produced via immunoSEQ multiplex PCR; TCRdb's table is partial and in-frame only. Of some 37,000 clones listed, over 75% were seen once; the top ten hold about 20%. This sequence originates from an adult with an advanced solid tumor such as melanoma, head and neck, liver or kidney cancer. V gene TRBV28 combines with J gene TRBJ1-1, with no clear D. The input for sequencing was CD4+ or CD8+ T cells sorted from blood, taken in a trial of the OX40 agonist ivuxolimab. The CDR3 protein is CASSLSSEAFF. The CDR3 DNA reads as TGTGCCAGCAGTTTAAGCTCTGAAGCTTTCTTT.